The T cell receptor beta chain described here comes from a study of regulatory T cells in long-lasting Graves disease. General observations from the study: Compared with new cases, persistent Graves' patients showed reduced TCR diversity. Persistent patients shared 2,700 or so public clonotypes among themselves. Newly diagnosed patients shared fewer, at about a thousand.

Time point denoted: persistent/refractory GD, antithyroid drugs over 5 years with positive TRAb. RNA isolated from PBMCs was used to make the TCR library. For TCR beta, libraries came from iRepertoire HTBI primers and Arm-PCR of CDR3 regions. From the multiplex PCR reads, TCRdb called clonotypes with MiXCR, one entry per CDR3 protein. Of roughly 400,000 distinct CDR3 sequences listed, under 25% are singletons. A word on this clonotype: Its target is unknown.

Sequenced here: peripheral blood mononuclear cells (PBMCs), sampled when the disease was refractory, from a patient treated with antithyroid drugs. The origin of this receptor is a female donor with Graves disease.

The DNA for the CDR3 is TGTGCCATCAGTCAAAGCTCCGCCGGGGAGCTGTTTTTT. Translating it yields CAISQSSAGELFF. V and J are TRBV10-3 and TRBJ2-2; D is ambiguous. Trimming took 5 bases from V and 6 from J, leaving 10 bases between them. Germline V CDR1 and CDR2: ENHRY, SYGVKD. The CDR3 is 13 amino acids.